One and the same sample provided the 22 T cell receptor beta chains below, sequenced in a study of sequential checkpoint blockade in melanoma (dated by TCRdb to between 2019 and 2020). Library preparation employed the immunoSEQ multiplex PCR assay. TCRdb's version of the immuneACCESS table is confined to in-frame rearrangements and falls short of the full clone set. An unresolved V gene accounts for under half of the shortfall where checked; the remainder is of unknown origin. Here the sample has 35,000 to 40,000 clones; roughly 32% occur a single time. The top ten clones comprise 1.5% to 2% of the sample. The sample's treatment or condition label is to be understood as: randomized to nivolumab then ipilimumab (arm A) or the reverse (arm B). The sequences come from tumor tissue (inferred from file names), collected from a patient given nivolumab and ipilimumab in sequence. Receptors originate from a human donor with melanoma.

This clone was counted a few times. CDR3: CASKVQNMAEAFF. The CDR3 region has the DNA TGTGCCAGCAAGGTTCAGAATATGGCTGAAGCTTTCTTT. V and J are TRBV9 and TRBJ1-1; no reliable D call. This CDR3 is 13 amino acids long. Germline lookup yields CDR1 SGDLS and CDR2 YYNGEE. Trimming took 6 bases from V and 6 from J, leaving 15 bases between them.

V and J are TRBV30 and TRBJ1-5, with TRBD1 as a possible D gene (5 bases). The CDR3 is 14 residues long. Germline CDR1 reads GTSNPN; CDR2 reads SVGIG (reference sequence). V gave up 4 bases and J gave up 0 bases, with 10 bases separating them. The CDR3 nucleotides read TGTGCCTGGACGGGGACGGATAGCAATCAGCCCCAGCATTTT. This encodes CAWTGTDSNQPQHF. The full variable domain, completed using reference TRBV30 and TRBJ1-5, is SQTIHQWPATLVQPVGSPLSLECTVEGTSNPNLYWYRQAAGRGLQLLFYSVGIGQISSEVPQNLSASRPQDRQFILSSKKLLLSDSGFYLCAWTGTDSNQPQHFGDGTRLSIL.

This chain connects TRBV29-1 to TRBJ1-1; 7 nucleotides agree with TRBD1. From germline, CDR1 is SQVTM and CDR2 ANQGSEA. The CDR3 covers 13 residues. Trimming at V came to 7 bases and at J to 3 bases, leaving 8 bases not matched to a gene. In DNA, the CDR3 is TGCAGCGCTCAACAGGGGAAGGACACTGAAGCTTTCTTT. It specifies CSAQQGKDTEAFF.

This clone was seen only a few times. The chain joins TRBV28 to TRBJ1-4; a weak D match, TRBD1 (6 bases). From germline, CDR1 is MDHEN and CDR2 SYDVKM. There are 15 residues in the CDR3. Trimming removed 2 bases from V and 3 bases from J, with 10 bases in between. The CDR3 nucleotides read TGTGCCAGCAGTTTAGCCGACAGGTCTAATGAAAAACTGTTTTTT. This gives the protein CASSLADRSNEKLFF.

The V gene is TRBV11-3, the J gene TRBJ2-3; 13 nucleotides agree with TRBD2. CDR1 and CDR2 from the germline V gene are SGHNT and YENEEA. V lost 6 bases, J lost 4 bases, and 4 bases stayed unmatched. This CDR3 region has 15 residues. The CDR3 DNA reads TGTGCCAGCAGATCGACTAGCGGGGGGCCAGATACGCAGTATTTT. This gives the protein CASRSTSGGPDTQYF.

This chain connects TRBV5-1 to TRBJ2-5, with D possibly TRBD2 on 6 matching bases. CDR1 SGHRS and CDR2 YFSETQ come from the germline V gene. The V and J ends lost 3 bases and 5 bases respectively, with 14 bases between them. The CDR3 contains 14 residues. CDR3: CASSSYGGPETQYF. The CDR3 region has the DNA TGCGCCAGCAGCTCGTACGGGGGTCCTGAGACCCAGTACTTC.

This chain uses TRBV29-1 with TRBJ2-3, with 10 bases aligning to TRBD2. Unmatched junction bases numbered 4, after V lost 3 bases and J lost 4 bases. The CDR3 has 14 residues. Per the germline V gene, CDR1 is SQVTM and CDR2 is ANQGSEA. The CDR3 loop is CSVEGLAHADTQYF. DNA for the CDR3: TGCAGCGTTGAGGGACTAGCGCATGCAGATACGCAGTATTTT.

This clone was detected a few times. CDR3 protein: CASSGGQGLGQPQHF. The CDR3 DNA reads as TGTGCCAGCAGCGGAGGACAGGGGTTAGGTCAGCCCCAGCATTTT. This chain links TRBV11-3 with TRBJ1-5; 9 positions match TRBD1. The CDR3 consists of 15 residues. V lost 5 bases, J lost 6 bases, and 8 bases stayed unmatched. CDR1 and CDR2 (germline): SGHNT, YENEEA.

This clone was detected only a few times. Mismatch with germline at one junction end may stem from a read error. The CDR3 bases are TGTGCTAGCAGCTTAGGAGGACTAGCGGGACACAATGAGCAGTTCTTC. Protein sequence: CASSLGGLAGHNEQFF. J is TRBJ2-1 and V is TRBV11-3; TRBD2 matches 12 bases. The CDR3 has 16 residues. Germline assignment: CDR1 SGHNT and CDR2 YENEEA.

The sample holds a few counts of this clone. CDR3 amino acids: CASSHGRYSNQPQHF. In DNA, the CDR3 is TGTGCCAGCAGTCACGGACGGTATAGCAATCAGCCCCAGCATTTT. J is TRBJ1-5 and V is TRBV6-8; D not resolved. CDR1 is MNHGY and CDR2 is SAAAGT in the germline V gene. The CDR3 loop spans 15 amino acids. Trimming left V 5 bases short and J 0 bases short, with 11 bases between.

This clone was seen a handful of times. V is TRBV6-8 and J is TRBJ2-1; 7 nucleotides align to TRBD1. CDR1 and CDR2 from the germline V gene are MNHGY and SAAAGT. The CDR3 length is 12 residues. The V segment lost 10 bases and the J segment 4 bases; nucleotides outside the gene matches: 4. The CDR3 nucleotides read TGTGCCACCGGGACAGCTTACAATGAGCAGTTCTTC. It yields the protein CATGTAYNEQFF.

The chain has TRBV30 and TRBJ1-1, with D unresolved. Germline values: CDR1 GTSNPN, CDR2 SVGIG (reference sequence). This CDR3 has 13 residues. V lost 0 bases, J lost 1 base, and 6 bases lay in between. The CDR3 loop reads CAWSVSRNTEAFF. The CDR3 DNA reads TGTGCCTGGAGTGTATCGAGGAACACTGAAGCTTTCTTT.

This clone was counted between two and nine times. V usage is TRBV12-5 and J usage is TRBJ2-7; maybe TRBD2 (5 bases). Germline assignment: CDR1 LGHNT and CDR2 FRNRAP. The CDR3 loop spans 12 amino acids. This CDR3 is CASGRIPYEQYF. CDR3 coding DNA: TGTGCCAGCGGACGGATTCCCTACGAGCAGTACTTC.

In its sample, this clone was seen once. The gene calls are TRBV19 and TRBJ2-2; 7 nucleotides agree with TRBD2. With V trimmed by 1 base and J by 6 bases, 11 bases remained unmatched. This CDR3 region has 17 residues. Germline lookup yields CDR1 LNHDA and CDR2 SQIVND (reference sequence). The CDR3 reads CASSIVRAGVFPGELFF. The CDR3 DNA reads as TGTGCCAGTAGTATAGTACGGGCGGGAGTGTTCCCCGGGGAGCTGTTTTTT.

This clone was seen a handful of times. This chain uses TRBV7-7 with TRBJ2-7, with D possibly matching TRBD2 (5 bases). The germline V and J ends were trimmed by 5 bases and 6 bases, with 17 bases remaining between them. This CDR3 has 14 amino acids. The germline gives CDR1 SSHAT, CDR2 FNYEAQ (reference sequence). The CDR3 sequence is CASSPRVRRREQYF. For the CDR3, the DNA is TGTGCCAGCAGCCCGAGGGTACGGAGGCGCGAGCAGTACTTC.

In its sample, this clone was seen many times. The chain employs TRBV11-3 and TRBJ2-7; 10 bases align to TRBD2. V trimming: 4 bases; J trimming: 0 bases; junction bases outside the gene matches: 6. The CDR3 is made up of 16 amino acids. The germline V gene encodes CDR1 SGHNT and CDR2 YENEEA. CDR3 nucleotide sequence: TGTGCCAGCAGCTCGGGACTAGCGAGGAGCTCCTACGAGCAGTACTTC. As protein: CASSSGLARSSYEQYF. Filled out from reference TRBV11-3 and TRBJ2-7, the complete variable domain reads EAGVVQSPRYKIIEKKQPVAFWCNPISGHNTLYWYLQNLGQGPELLIRYENEEAVDDSQLPKDRFSAERLKGVDSTLKIQPAELGDSAVYLCASSSGLARSSYEQYFGPGTRLTVT.

DNA for the CDR3: TGTGCCAGCTCACCACCGAGACAGGGGTCCACAGATACGCAGTATTTT. Translated: CASSPPRQGSTDTQYF. This chain uses TRBV18 with TRBJ2-3; 8 bases map to TRBD1. Looked up from germline, CDR1 is KGHSH and CDR2 is LQKENI. The CDR3 totals 16 residues. Trimming at V came to 0 bases and at J to 2 bases, leaving 4 bases not matched to a gene. Full variable domain (missing parts from reference TRBV18 and TRBJ2-3): NAGVMQNPRHLVRRRGQEARLRCSPMKGHSHVYWYRQLPEEGLKFMVYLQKENIIDESGMPKERFSAEFPKEGPSILRIQQVVRGDSAAYFCASSPPRQGSTDTQYFGPGTRLTVL.

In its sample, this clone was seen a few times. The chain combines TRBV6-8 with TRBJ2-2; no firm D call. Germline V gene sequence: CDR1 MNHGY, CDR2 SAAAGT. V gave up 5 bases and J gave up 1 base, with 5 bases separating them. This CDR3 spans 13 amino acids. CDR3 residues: CASSRGNTGELFF. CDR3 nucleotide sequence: TGTGCCAGCAGTAGAGGGAACACCGGGGAGCTGTTTTTT.

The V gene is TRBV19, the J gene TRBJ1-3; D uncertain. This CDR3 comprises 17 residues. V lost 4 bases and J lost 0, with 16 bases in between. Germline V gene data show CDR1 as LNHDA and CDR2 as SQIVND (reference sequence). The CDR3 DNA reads TGTGCCAGTAGTAGCTCCGCGGGCGGATTCTCTGGAAACACCATATATTTT. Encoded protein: CASSSSAGGFSGNTIYF.

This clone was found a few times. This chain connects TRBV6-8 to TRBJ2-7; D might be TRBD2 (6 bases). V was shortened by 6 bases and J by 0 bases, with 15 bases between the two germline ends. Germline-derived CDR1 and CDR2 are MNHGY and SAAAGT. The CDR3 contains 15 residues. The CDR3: CASSLGTLSSYEQYF. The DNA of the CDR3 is TGTGCCAGCAGCCTCGGGACTCTGAGCTCCTACGAGCAGTACTTC.

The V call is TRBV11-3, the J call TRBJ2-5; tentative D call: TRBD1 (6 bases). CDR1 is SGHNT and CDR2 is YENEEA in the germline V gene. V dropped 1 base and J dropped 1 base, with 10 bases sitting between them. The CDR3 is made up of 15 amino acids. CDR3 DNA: TGTGCCAGCAGCTTAGGGCAGGGGTTCCAAGAGACCCAGTACTTC. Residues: CASSLGQGFQETQYF.

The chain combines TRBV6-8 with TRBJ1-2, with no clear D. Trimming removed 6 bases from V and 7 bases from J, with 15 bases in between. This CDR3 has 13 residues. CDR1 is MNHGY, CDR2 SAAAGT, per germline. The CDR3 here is CASSRPTPLGYTF. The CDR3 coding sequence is TGTGCCAGCAGCCGTCCAACACCACTTGGCTACACCTTC.